What follows is one T cell receptor beta chain and its context. Its specificity is not known. The data belong to a study of T cell repertoires in aging, cancer and after chemotherapy. Study-level information: Over several months to years, re-sampled healthy donor repertoires clearly shared clones.

V lost 4 bases and J lost 2; bases outside the gene matches: 7. The V gene's germline CDR1 is MNHNS and CDR2 SASEGT. The CDR3 is made up of 17 amino acids. The template was genomic DNA from peripheral blood, not RNA. Study-wide findings and caveats: Untreated cancer patients had significantly lower blood TCR diversity than age-matched healthy donors. In each cancer cohort, median generation probability increased across chemotherapy, suggesting thymic output rebounded.

Rearranged V-D-J TRB sequences were amplified with a mixed TRB-A/B primer pool. TCRdb used MiXCR to reprocess the multiplex PCR reads, holding one entry per CDR3 protein. The profile shows over 10,000 distinct CDR3 sequences, under 30% of them singletons. The chain uses TRBV6-1 and TRBJ2-1; 11 bases align to TRBD1. This TCR was sampled from a human donor in good health. Sequencing was carried out using blood. The CDR3 spells CASSVGTGGPTYNEQFF. CDR3 in DNA: TGTGCCAGCAGTGTTGGGACAGGGGGGCCTACCTACAATGAGCAGTTCTTC.